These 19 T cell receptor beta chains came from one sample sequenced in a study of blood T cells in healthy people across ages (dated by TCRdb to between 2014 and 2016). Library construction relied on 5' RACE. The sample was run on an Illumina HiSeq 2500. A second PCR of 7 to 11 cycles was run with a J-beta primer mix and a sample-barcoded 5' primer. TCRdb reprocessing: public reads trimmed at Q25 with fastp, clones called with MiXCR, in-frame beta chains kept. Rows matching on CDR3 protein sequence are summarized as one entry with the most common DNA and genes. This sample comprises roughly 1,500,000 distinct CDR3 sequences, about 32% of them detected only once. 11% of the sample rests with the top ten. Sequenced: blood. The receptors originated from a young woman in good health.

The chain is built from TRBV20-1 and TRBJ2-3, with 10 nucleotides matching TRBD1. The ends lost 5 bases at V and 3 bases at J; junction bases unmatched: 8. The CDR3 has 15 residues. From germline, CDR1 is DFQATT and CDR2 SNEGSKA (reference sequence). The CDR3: CSAPSGTGETDTQYF. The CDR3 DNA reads TGCAGTGCTCCCTCCGGGACAGGGGAAACAGATACGCAGTATTTT.

This CDR3 reads CAISYVSYNEQFF. CDR3 in DNA: TGTGCCATCAGTTATGTATCCTACAATGAGCAGTTCTTC. The V gene is TRBV7-9, the J gene TRBJ2-1; no firm D call. The CDR3 runs to 13 residues. Per the germline V gene, CDR1 is SEHNR and CDR2 is FQNEAQ (reference sequence). Trimming left V 10 bases short and J 1 base short, with 11 bases between.

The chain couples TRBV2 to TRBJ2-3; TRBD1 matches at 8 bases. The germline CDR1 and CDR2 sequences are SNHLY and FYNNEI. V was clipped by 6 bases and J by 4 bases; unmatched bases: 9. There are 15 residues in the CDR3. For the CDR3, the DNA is TGTGCCAGCAGGAACGACAGGGGAAGGTCAGATACGCAGTATTTT. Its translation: CASRNDRGRSDTQYF.

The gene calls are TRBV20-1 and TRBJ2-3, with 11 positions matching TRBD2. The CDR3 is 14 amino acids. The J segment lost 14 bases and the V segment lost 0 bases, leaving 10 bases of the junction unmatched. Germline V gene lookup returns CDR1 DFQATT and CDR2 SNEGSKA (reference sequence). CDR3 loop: CSARELAGALNLYF. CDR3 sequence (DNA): TGCAGTGCTAGAGAACTAGCGGGAGCTTTAAATCTGTATTTT.

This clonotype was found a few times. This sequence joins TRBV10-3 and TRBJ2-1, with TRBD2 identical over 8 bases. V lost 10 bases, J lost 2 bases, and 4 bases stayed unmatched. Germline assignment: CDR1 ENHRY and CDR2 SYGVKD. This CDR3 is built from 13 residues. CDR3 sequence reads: CANLAGPYNEQFF. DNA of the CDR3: TGTGCCAACTTAGCGGGACCCTACAATGAGCAGTTCTTC.

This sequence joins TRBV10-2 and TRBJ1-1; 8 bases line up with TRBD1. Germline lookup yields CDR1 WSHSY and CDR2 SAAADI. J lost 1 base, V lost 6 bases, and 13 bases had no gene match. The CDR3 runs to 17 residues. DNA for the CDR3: TGCGCCAGCAGGGCTGACAGGGGCGGGTTGGCGAACACTGAAGCTTTCTTT. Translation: CASRADRGGLANTEAFF.

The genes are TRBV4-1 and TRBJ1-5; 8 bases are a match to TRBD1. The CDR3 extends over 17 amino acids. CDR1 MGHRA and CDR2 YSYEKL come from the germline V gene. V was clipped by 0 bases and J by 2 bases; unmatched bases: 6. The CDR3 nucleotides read TGCGCCAGCAGCCAAGATCTCCCGGGACAGGGCAATCAGCCCCAGCATTTT. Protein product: CASSQDLPGQGNQPQHF.

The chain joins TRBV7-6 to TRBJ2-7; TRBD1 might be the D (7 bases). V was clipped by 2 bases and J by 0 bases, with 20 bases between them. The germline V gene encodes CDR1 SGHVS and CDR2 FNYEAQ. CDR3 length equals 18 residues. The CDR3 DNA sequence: TGTGCCAGCAGCTTAAGTGGAGGGGGCTCTTTCGGCTCCTACGAGCAGTACTTC. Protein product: CASSLSGGGSFGSYEQYF.

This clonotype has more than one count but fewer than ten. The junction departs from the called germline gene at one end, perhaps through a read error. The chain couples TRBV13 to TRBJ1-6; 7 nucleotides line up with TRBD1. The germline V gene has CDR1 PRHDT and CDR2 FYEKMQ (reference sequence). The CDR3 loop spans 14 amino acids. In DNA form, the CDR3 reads TGTGCCGGCAGCCTAGGGACAGCCCGAGGGCCCCTCCACTTT. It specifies CAGSLGTARGPLHF.

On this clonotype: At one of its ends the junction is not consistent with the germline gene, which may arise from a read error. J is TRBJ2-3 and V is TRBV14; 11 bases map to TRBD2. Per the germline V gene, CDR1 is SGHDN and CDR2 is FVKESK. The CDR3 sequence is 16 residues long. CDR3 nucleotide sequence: TGTACCAGCAGCCCGGGACTAGCGGTTCGCACAGATACGCAGTATTTT. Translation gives CTSSPGLAVRTDTQYF.

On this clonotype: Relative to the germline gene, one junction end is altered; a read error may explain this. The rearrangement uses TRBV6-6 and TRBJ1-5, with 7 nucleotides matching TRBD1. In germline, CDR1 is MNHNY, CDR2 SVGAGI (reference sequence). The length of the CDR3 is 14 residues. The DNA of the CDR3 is TGTGCCAGCAGGCACCAGGGGGAGAATCAGCCCCGGCATTTT. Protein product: CASRHQGENQPRHF.

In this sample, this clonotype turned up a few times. In nucleotides, the CDR3 is TGTGCCAGCAGCTCAGGGACAGGGGGTCCCGGGGAGCTGTTTTTT. This sequence encodes CASSSGTGGPGELFF. The chain uses TRBV12-3 or TRBV12-4 and TRBJ2-2; TRBD1 aligns across 11 bases. The CDR3 totals 15 residues. The V segment lost 6 bases and the J segment 6 bases; nucleotides outside the gene matches: 6.

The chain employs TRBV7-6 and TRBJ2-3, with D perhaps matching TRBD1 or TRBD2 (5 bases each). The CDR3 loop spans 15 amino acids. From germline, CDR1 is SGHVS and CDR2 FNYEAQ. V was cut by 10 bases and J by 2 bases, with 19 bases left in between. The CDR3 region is CATNRGALPTDTQYF. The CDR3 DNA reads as TGTGCCACCAATCGAGGGGCCCTACCCACAGATACGCAGTATTTT.

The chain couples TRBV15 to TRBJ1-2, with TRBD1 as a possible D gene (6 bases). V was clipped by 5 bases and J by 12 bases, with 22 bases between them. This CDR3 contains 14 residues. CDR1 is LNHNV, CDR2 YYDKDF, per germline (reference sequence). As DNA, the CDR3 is TGTGCCACCAGCTCTTCGACAGGTCTAGGAGGGGACACCTTC. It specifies CATSSSTGLGGDTF.

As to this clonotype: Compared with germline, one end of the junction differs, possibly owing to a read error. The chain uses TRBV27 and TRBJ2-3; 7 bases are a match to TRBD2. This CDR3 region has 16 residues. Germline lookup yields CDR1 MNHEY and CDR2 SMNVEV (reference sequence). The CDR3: CAGSKRPGGRIDTQYF. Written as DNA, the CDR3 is TGTGCCGGCAGTAAAAGGCCCGGCGGGAGAATAGATACGCAGTATTTT.

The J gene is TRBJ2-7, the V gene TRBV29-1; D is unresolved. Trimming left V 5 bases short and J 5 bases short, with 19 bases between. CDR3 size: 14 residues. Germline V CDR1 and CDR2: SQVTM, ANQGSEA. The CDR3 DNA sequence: TGCAGCGTTAACAATTATGACATAGAGAACGAGCAGTACTTC. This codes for CSVNNYDIENEQYF.

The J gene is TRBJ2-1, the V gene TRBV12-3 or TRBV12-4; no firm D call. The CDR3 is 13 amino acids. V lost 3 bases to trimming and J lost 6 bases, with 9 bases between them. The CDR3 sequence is CASSLGFTNEQFF. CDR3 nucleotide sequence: TGTGCCAGCAGTTTGGGTTTTACCAATGAGCAGTTCTTC.

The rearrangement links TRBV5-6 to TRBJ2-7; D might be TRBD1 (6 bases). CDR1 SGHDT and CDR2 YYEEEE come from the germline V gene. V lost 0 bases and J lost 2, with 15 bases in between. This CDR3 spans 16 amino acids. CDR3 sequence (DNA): TGTGCCAGCAGCTTGGGCTCGAGACAGGCCACCTACGAGCAGTACTTC. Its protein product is CASSLGSRQATYEQYF.

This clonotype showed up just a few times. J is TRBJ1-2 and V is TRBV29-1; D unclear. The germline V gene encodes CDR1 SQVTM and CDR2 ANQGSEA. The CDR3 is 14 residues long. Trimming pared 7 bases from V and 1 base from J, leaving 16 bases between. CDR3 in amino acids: CSAYGSRFNYGYTF. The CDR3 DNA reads TGCAGCGCCTACGGGAGCCGGTTTAACTATGGCTACACCTTC.